The 30 T cell receptor beta chains below all came from one sample that was sequenced in a study of CD8 T cells in ankylosing spondylitis. Each CDR3 protein is one row after TCRdb ran MiXCR on the 5' RACE reads. The profile shows around 150,000 distinct CDR3 sequences, approximately 44% of them singletons. Sequencing was performed on synovial fluid, either unsorted or a sorted T cell fraction (not recorded which). Source of these receptors: a male donor with ankylosing spondylitis.

The CDR3 region has the DNA TGTGCCAGCAGCCAAGATCTGGGGGTGATTAATGAGCAGTTCTTC. Its protein is CASSQDLGVINEQFF. V and J are TRBV4-2 and TRBJ2-1, with D perhaps being TRBD1 or TRBD2 (5 bases each). Germline CDR1 and CDR2: LGHNA and YNFKEQ. This CDR3 is 15 amino acids long. The ends were cut back, 0 bases at V and 7 bases at J, with 13 bases in the middle.

The chain uses TRBV5-1 and TRBJ2-7, with TRBD2 as a possible D gene (6 bases). The V gene lost 4 bases and the J gene lost 3 bases, with 17 bases spanning the gap. The CDR3 has 15 residues. CDR1 is SGHRS and CDR2 is YFSETQ in the germline V gene. The CDR3 region is CASSGVRGWNYEQYF. CDR3 DNA sequence: TGCGCCAGCAGCGGTGTGCGGGGATGGAACTACGAGCAGTACTTC.

The chain carries TRBV11-3 and TRBJ2-2; D remains unclear. Between the trimmed V and J ends, which lost 8 bases and 1 base, there was a span of 5 bases. Germline CDR1 and CDR2: SGHNT and YENEEA. This CDR3 region has 12 residues. For the CDR3, the DNA is TGTGCCAGCCCAGGGAACACCGGGGAGCTGTTTTTT. It yields the protein CASPGNTGELFF.

A few counts support this clonotype. CDR3 DNA: TGTGCCAGCGGGCCGGATCATGGCTACACCTTC. Translating gives CASGPDHGYTF. The genes are TRBV28 and TRBJ1-2; D is ambiguous. The germline V gene encodes CDR1 MDHEN and CDR2 SYDVKM. V was trimmed by 8 bases and J by 6 bases, leaving 10 bases between them. The CDR3 has 11 amino acids.

V is TRBV12-3 or TRBV12-4 and J is TRBJ1-4, with unresolved D. The CDR3 runs to 13 residues. Trimming removed 7 bases from V and 8 bases from J, with 14 bases in between. The CDR3, as DNA: TGTGCCAGCACCGGACCTCTTCGGGAAAAACTGTTTTTT. This translates into CASTGPLREKLFF.

The chain carries TRBV19 and TRBJ2-1; 8 bases are shared with TRBD1. The V gene's germline CDR1 is LNHDA and CDR2 SQIVND (reference sequence). With V trimmed by 3 bases and J by 6 bases, 7 bases remained unmatched. CDR3 length: 15 amino acids. The CDR3 coding sequence is TGTGCCAGTAGTATCTTCAGCACAGGGGGCAATGAGCAGTTCTTC. It yields the protein CASSIFSTGGNEQFF.

The CDR3 DNA follows: TGTGCCAGCAGCTTTCCTTGGGGGGGGAACACTGAAGCTTTCTTT. Translation: CASSFPWGGNTEAFF. The chain is built from TRBV13 and TRBJ1-1; the D gene is possibly TRBD1 (5 bases). V was shortened by 3 bases and J by 1 base, with 12 bases between the two germline ends. The CDR3 extends over 15 amino acids. From germline, CDR1 is PRHDT and CDR2 FYEKMQ (reference sequence).

V gene TRBV5-1 combines with J gene TRBJ1-2, with TRBD1 as a possible D gene (6 bases). Germline-derived CDR1 and CDR2 are SGHRS and YFSETQ. The length of the CDR3 is 16 residues. V shed 3 bases and J shed 5 bases, with 20 bases lying between them. The CDR3 is CASSSGGGVGAYGYTF. CDR3 coding DNA: TGCGCCAGCAGCTCTGGAGGGGGGGTCGGGGCTTATGGCTACACCTTC.

The chain couples TRBV27 to TRBJ2-1, with D perhaps TRBD1 (6 bases). Between the trimmed V and J ends, which lost 6 bases and 2 bases, there was a span of 14 bases. The CDR3 has 15 residues. CDR1 is MNHEY, CDR2 SMNVEV, per germline (reference sequence). The DNA for the CDR3 is TGTGCCAGCAGCACCGGGACAAGGCCCTACAATGAGCAGTTCTTC. Encoded protein: CASSTGTRPYNEQFF.

The rearrangement uses TRBV21-1 and TRBJ2-5; TRBD2 reflects the table's D call only, with no check against the DNA. TRBV21-1 is deemed a pseudogene. CDR3 length: 18 residues. In nucleotides, the CDR3 is TGTGCCAGCAGCCCCATGGCCACTAGCGGGAGTATGCGAGAGACCCAGTACTTC. It yields the protein CASSPMATSGSMRETQYF.

The gene calls are TRBV19 and TRBJ2-7, with D maybe TRBD2 (6 bases). V lost 5 bases and J lost 6, with 20 bases in between. The CDR3 consists of 15 residues. Germline values: CDR1 LNHDA, CDR2 SQIVND (reference sequence). CDR3: CASSHPWRGSGEQYF. CDR3 DNA: TGTGCCAGTAGTCACCCGTGGCGGGGTTCCGGCGAGCAGTACTTC.

The chain couples TRBV6-1 to TRBJ2-6, with D possibly TRBD1 on 6 matching bases. This CDR3 is built from 15 residues. Germline loops: CDR1 MNHNS, CDR2 SASEGT. Trimming left V 6 bases short and J 4 bases short, with 13 bases between. The CDR3 DNA sequence: TGTGCCAGCAGCGACACAGGGAGCGGGGCCAACGTCCTGACTTTC. Translated: CASSDTGSGANVLTF.

The rearrangement links TRBV27 to TRBJ1-5, with TRBD1 as a possible D gene (5 bases). The CDR3 is 15 amino acids. CDR1 is MNHEY, CDR2 SMNVEV, per germline (reference sequence). Deletions cut 5 bases from V and 0 bases from J, with 11 bases between. CDR3 sequence: CASSPTVASNQPQHF. In nucleotides, the CDR3 is TGTGCCAGCAGTCCGACAGTGGCTAGCAATCAGCCCCAGCATTTT.

This chain uses TRBV27 with TRBJ2-5, with a tentative D call TRBD1 (5 bases). The CDR3 contains 14 residues. CDR1 is MNHEY and CDR2 is SMNVEV in the germline V gene (reference sequence). The V gene lost 5 bases and the J gene lost 4 bases, with 14 bases spanning the gap. CDR3 coding DNA: TGTGCCAGCAGTCCCGACAGCTCCCCAGAGACCCAGTACTTC. It encodes CASSPDSSPETQYF.

The rearrangement uses TRBV28 and TRBJ2-3; perhaps TRBD1 as D (6 bases). This CDR3 is 17 amino acids long. V dropped 6 bases and J dropped 0 bases, with 19 bases sitting between them. Germline V gene data show CDR1 as MDHEN and CDR2 as SYDVKM. The CDR3 loop reads CASSYENGQSSTDTQYF. The CDR3 DNA reads as TGTGCCAGCAGCTACGAAAATGGACAGTCTAGCACAGATACGCAGTATTTT. The full variable domain, completed using reference TRBV28 and TRBJ2-3, is DVKVTQSSRYLVKRTGEKVFLECVQDMDHENMFWYRQDPGLGLRLIYFSYDVKMKEKGDIPEGYSVSREKKERFSLILESASTNQTSMYLCASSYENGQSSTDTQYFGPGTRLTVL.

The V and J genes are TRBV7-9 and TRBJ2-1; D gene ambiguous. The CDR3 has 16 residues. V was pared by 0 bases and J by 4 bases, with 13 bases between. Germline loops: CDR1 SEHNR, CDR2 FQNEAQ (reference sequence). CDR3 DNA: TGTGCCAGCAGCTTAGCCGGGCAGGTAGGATACAATGAGCAGTTCTTC. It specifies CASSLAGQVGYNEQFF.

V usage is TRBV6-1 and J usage is TRBJ1-3; D is unresolved. Germline loops: CDR1 MNHNS, CDR2 SASEGT. The CDR3 spans 15 residues. The V gene lost 2 bases and the J gene lost 0 bases, with 8 bases spanning the gap. CDR3 sequence reads: CASSESEVSGNTIYF. In DNA, the CDR3 is TGTGCCAGCAGTGAAAGCGAGGTCTCTGGAAACACCATATATTTT.

The chain joins TRBV4-1 to TRBJ2-7, with 8 bases identical to TRBD2. Germline V gives CDR1 MGHRA, CDR2 YSYEKL. The CDR3 totals 16 residues. V shed 2 bases, J shed 3 bases, and the junction held 9 bases outside the gene matches. In DNA form, the CDR3 reads TGCGCCAGCAGCCAAAGTTTTTTGGGACTAGACTACGAGCAGTACTTC. Translated: CASSQSFLGLDYEQYF.

This clonotype has at least ten counts. The chain recombines TRBV2 with TRBJ2-5; D may be TRBD2 (6 bases). Germline lookup yields CDR1 SNHLY and CDR2 FYNNEI. Between the trimmed V and J ends, which lost 4 bases and 5 bases, there was a span of 17 bases. This CDR3 has 15 residues. The CDR3 DNA follows: TGTGCCAGCAGTGCGAATCTGGAGGGCCAGGAGACCCAGTACTTC. Its protein product is CASSANLEGQETQYF.

In nucleotides, the CDR3 is TGTGCCAGCAGTCCATGGACAGGGGCGTGGGAGACCCAGTACTTC. Residues: CASSPWTGAWETQYF. The J gene is TRBJ2-5, the V gene TRBV27; 9 nucleotides match TRBD1. After removal of 5 bases from V and 5 bases from J, the junction contained 9 bases not matched to a gene. Germline V gene sequence: CDR1 MNHEY, CDR2 SMNVEV (reference sequence). This CDR3 has 15 amino acids.

V and J are TRBV20-1 and TRBJ2-5; 8 bases map to TRBD2. Germline V lookup: CDR1 DFQATT, CDR2 SNEGSKA (reference sequence). This CDR3 region has 14 residues. Trimming at V came to 5 bases and at J to 5 bases, leaving 10 bases not matched to a gene. CDR3 DNA sequence: TGCAGTGCTCAGGCGCCGACTAGCGTTGAGACCCAGTACTTC. Translated, it gives CSAQAPTSVETQYF.

This clonotype was detected only once. The chain's CDR3 is CSVDPLRGGYNEQFF. In DNA, the CDR3 is TGCAGCGTTGACCCTCTACGGGGGGGGTACAATGAGCAGTTCTTC. The chain is built from TRBV29-1 and TRBJ2-1; 8 bases agree with TRBD2. Germline V gene data show CDR1 as SQVTM and CDR2 as ANQGSEA. The CDR3 spans 15 residues. Losses at the gene ends were 3 bases for V and 4 bases for J; bases not matched to a gene: 8.

This clonotype was counted at least ten times. The chain couples TRBV28 to TRBJ2-1; D not certain. CDR3 length equals 13 residues. V lost 2 bases and J lost 6, with 8 bases in between. Germline lookup yields CDR1 MDHEN and CDR2 SYDVKM. The CDR3 protein is CASSLNWINEQFF. The CDR3, as DNA: TGTGCCAGCAGTTTAAACTGGATCAATGAGCAGTTCTTC. Full variable domain (remainder filled in from reference TRBV28 and TRBJ2-1): DVKVTQSSRYLVKRTGEKVFLECVQDMDHENMFWYRQDPGLGLRLIYFSYDVKMKEKGDIPEGYSVSREKKERFSLILESASTNQTSMYLCASSLNWINEQFFGPGTRLTVL.

This sequence joins TRBV12-3 or TRBV12-4 and TRBJ1-2, with a tentative D call TRBD1 (5 bases). The CDR3 is made up of 14 amino acids. V gave up 4 bases and J gave up 8 bases, with 17 bases separating them. CDR3: CASSYLKWGEGYTF. In DNA, the CDR3 is TGTGCCAGCAGTTATTTGAAATGGGGGGAAGGCTACACCTTC.

The chain's CDR3 is CSARGRLQETQYF. DNA for the CDR3: TGCAGTGCTAGAGGTCGACTCCAAGAGACCCAGTACTTC. V gene TRBV20-1 combines with J gene TRBJ2-5, with D hard to call. Trimming cost V 1 base and J 1 base, with 7 bases left between them. CDR1 DFQATT and CDR2 SNEGSKA come from the germline V gene (reference sequence). The CDR3 totals 13 residues.

This clonotype was found a few times. V and J are TRBV27 and TRBJ2-7; 8 bases match TRBD2. CDR3 length: 14 residues. The V and J ends lost 4 bases and 2 bases, in that order; junction bases with no gene match: 4. Per the germline V gene, CDR1 is MNHEY and CDR2 is SMNVEV (reference sequence). The CDR3 reads CASSSGGQPYEQYF. CDR3 sequence (DNA): TGTGCCAGCAGTTCGGGAGGGCAACCCTACGAGCAGTACTTC.

The V and J genes are TRBV19 and TRBJ2-3; D not resolved. Germline V CDR1 and CDR2: LNHDA, SQIVND (reference sequence). The CDR3 covers 13 residues. Trimming pared 9 bases from V and 4 bases from J, leaving 14 bases between. The CDR3 nucleotides are TGTGCCAGCTCCGCCGCCCAGGCAGATACGCAGTATTTT. Its translation: CASSAAQADTQYF.

The CDR3 sequence is CSARVRAPGEQYF. DNA of the CDR3: TGCAGTGCTAGAGTTCGCGCCCCGGGAGAGCAGTACTTC. The chain employs TRBV20-1 and TRBJ2-7, with D possibly TRBD2 on 5 matching bases. Deletions cut 1 base from V and 7 bases from J, with 14 bases between. The CDR3 is made up of 13 amino acids. The germline CDR1 and CDR2 sequences are DFQATT and SNEGSKA (reference sequence).

This clonotype was found once. V and J are TRBV19 and TRBJ2-1; no reliable D call. The V gene's germline CDR1 is LNHDA and CDR2 SQIVND (reference sequence). CDR3 length: 13 residues. The V gene lost 8 bases and the J gene lost 4 bases, with 12 bases spanning the gap. The CDR3 is CASGRTEYNEQFF. DNA of the CDR3: TGTGCCAGTGGCCGGACGGAATACAATGAGCAGTTCTTC.

This clonotype came up a few times. The chain combines TRBV29-1 with TRBJ2-7; 9 bases line up with TRBD1. CDR3 length: 13 amino acids. V shed 7 bases and J 1 base; nucleotides not matched to a gene: 5. Germline CDR1 SQVTM, CDR2 ANQGSEA. CDR3 sequence (DNA): TGCAGCGCCAGACAGGGGGAGTCCTACGAGCAGTACTTC. This gives the protein CSARQGESYEQYF.